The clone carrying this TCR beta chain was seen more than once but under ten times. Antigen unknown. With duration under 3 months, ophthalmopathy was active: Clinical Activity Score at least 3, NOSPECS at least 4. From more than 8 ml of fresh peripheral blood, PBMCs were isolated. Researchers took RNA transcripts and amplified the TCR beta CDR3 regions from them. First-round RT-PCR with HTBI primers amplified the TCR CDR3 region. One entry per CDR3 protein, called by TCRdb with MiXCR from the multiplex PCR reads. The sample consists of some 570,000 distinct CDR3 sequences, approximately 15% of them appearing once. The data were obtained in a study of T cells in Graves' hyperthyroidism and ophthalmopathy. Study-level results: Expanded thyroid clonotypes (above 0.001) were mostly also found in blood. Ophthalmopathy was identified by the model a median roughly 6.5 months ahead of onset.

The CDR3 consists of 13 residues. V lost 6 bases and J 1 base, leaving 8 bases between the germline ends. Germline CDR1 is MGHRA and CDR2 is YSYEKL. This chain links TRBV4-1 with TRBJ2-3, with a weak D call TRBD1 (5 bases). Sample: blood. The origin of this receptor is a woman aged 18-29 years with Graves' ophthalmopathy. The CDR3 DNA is TGCGCCAGCAGAGGGGTAGGCACAGATACGCAGTATTTT. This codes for CASRGVGTDTQYF.